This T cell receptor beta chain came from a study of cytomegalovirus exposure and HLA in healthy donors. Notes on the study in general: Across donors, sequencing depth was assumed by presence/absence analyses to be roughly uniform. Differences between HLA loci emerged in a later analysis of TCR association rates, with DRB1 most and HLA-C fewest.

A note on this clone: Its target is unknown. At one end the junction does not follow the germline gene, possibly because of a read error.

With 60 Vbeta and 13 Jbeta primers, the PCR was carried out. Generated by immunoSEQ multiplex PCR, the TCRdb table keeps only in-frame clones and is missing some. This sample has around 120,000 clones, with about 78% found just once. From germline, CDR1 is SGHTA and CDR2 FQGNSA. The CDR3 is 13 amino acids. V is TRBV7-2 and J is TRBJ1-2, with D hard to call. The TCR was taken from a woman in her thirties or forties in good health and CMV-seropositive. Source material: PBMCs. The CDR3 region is CASSLAGNSGYTF. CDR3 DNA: TGTGCCAGCAGCTTGGCGGGGAACTCTGGCTACACCTTC.